The count of the clone carrying this T cell receptor (beta chain) is one. What it binds is unknown. The source of the sample is a study of T cell responses to AZD1222 COVID-19 vaccine. As for the study in general: Second-dose intervals near 4 or 12 weeks were combined. Study outcomes and limitations: Donor demographics were predominantly white British with a female majority; clonal diversity may be underestimated. With two AZD1222 doses given, Spike-specific TCR breadth and depth both rose. Baseline seropositives among AZD1222 recipients totaled only 5 or 6.

Profiled with immunoSEQ multiplex PCR; TCRdb holds only in-frame clones, not every one. The sample lists 140,000 to 150,000 clones, about 90% seen once, with around 5% in the top ten. Per the germline V gene, CDR1 is DFQATT and CDR2 is SNEGSKA (reference sequence). The CDR3 covers 13 residues. The V segment lost 3 bases and the J segment 8 bases; nucleotides outside the gene matches: 7. The sample was peripheral blood, taken on day 0 of AZD1222 vaccination. The chain couples TRBV20-1 to TRBJ1-2; 9 bases match TRBD1. The origin of this receptor is an adult in good health. This chain's CDR3 is CSASSGTGNGYTF. The CDR3 nucleotides are TGCAGTGCTAGTTCAGGGACAGGGAACGGCTACACCTTC.